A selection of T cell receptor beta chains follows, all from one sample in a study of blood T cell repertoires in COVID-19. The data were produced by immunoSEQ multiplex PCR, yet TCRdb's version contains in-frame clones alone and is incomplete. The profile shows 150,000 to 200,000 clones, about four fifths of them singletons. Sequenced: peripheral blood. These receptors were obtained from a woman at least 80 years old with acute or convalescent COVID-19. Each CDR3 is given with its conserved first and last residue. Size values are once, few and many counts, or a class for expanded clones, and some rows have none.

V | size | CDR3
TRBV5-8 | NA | CASRFDRVDEAFF
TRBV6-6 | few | CASSPGTRQGLWYGYTF
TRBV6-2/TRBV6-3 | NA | CASSYGRRSRVSYNEQFF
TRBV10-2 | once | CASSLAGNYEQYF
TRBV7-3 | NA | CASSFYSLTGLNTEAFF
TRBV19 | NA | CASTQGSVIGNQPQHF
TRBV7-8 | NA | CASSRLAYEQYF
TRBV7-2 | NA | CASSLSPGNLEKLFF
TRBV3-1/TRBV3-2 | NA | CASSRARQESGYTF
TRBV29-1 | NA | CSVEVREGQVRETQYF
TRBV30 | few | CAAFRGGSTDTQYF
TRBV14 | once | CASSQLDRGPYEQYF
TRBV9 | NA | CASSAQGARTEAFF
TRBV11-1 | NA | CASTLRDRGFHEQYF
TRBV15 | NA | CATSRDLRTGRSYEQYF
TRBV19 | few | CASSTTGTGSDTQYF
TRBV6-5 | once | CASRVTGFDYGYTF
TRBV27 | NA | CASSAGQRPFSGNTIYF
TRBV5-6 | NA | CASSPSGTNYEQYF
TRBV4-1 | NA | CASSQDEIGTGLLEQYF
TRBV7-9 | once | CASSPGQGSAEAFF
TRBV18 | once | CASSLSSTSGRNRDTQYF